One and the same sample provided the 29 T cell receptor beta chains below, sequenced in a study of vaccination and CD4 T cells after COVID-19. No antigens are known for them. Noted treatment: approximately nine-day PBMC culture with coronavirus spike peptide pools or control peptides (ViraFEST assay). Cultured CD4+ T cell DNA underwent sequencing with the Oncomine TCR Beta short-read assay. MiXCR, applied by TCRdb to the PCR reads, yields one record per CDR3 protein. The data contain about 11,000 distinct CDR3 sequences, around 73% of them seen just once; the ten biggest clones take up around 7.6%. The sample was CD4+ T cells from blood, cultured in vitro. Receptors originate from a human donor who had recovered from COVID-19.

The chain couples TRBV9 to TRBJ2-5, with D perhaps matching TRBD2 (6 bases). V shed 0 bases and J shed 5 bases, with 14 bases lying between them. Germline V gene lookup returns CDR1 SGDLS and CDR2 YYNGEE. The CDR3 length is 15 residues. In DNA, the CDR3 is TGTGCCAGCAGCGTAGCAATCGGGAGAGGGGAGACCCAGTACTTC. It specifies CASSVAIGRGETQYF.

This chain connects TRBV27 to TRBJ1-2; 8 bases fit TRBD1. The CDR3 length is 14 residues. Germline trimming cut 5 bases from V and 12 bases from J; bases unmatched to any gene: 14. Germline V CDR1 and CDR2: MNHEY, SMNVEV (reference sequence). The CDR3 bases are TGTGCCAGCAGTCTCGGACAGGGAGTCCTCCCGAACACCTTC. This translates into CASSLGQGVLPNTF.

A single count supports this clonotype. CDR3 DNA sequence: TGTGCCAGCAGCTCCGACAGGGTAGGTCAGCCCCAGCATTTT. Its translation is CASSSDRVGQPQHF. The chain is built from TRBV7-9 and TRBJ1-5; 7 bases are shared with TRBD1. CDR1 and CDR2 from the germline V gene are SEHNR and FQNEAQ (reference sequence). V shed 4 bases and J 6 bases; nucleotides not matched to a gene: 6. CDR3 length: 14 amino acids.

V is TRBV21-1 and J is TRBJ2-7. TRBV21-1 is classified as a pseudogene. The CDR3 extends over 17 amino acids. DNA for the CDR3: TGTGCCAGCAGCAAGGCGGGATGGCGGAGGAGATCCTACGAGCAGTACTTC. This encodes CASSKAGWRRRSYEQYF.

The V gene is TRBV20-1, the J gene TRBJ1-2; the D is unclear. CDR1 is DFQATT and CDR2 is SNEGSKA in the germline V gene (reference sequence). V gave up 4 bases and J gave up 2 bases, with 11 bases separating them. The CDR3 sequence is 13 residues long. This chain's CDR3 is CSATFGRNYGYTF. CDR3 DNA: TGCAGTGCTACATTCGGACGGAACTATGGCTACACCTTC.

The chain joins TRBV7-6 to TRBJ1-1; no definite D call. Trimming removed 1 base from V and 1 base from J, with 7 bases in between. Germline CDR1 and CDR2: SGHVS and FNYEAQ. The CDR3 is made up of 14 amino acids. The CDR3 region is CASSLVGGNTEAFF. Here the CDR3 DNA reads TGTGCCAGCAGCTTAGTCGGCGGGAACACTGAAGCTTTCTTT.

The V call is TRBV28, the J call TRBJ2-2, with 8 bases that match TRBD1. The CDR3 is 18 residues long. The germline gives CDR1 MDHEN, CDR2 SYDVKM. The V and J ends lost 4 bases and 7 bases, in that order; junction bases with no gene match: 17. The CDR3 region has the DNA TGTGCCAGCAGTTCGTCTACGTGGTGGGACAGGTTAGGCGGGGAGCTGTTTTTT. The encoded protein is CASSSSTWWDRLGGELFF.

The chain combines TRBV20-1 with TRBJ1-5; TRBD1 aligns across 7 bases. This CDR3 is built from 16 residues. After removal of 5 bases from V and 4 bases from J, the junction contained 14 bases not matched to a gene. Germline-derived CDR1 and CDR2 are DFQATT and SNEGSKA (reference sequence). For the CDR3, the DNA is TGCAGTGCTGCGAGGCACCTGGACAGGAGGAATCAGCCCCAGCATTTT. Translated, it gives CSAARHLDRRNQPQHF.

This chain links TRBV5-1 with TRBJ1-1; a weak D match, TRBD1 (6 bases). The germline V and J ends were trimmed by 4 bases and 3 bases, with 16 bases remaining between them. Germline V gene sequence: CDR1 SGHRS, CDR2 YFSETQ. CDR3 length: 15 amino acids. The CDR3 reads CASSRDNLWDTEAFF. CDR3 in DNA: TGCGCCAGCAGCAGGGACAACCTATGGGACACTGAAGCTTTCTTT.

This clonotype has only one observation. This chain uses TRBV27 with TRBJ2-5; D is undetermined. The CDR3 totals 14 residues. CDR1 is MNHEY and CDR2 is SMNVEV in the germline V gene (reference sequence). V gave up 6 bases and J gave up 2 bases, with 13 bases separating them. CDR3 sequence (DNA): TGTGCCAGCAGCTTTTCGTGGGAACAAGAGACCCAGTACTTC. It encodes CASSFSWEQETQYF.

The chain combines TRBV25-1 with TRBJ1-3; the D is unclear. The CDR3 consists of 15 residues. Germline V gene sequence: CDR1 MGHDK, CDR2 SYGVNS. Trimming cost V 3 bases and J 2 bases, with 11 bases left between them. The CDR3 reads CASSDFKKTGNTIYF. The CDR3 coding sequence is TGTGCCAGCAGTGACTTCAAGAAAACTGGAAACACCATATATTTT.

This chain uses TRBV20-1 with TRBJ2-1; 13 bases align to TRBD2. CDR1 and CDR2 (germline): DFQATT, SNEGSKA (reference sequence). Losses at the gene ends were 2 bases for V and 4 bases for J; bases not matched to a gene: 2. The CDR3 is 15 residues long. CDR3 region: CSARKGLAGYNEQFF. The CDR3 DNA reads TGCAGTGCTAGAAAGGGACTAGCGGGATACAATGAGCAGTTCTTC.

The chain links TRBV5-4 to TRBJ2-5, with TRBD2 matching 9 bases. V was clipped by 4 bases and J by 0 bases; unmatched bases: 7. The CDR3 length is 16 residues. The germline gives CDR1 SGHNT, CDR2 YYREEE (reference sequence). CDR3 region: CASSGGGRGYQETQYF. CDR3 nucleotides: TGTGCCAGCAGCGGGGGCGGGAGGGGATACCAAGAGACCCAGTACTTC.

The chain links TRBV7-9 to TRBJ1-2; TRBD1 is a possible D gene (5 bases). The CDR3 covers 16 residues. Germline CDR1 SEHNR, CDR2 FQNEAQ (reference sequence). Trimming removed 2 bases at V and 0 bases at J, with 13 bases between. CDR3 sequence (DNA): TGTGCCAGCAGCTTAATACAGGCAGAAGCTAACTATGGCTACACCTTC. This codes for CASSLIQAEANYGYTF.

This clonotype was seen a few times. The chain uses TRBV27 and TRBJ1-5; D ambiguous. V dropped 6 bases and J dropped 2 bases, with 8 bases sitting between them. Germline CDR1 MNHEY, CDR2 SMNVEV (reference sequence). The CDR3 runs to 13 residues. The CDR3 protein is CASSRTRNQPQHF. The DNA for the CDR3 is TGTGCCAGCAGCCGGACCCGCAATCAGCCCCAGCATTTT.

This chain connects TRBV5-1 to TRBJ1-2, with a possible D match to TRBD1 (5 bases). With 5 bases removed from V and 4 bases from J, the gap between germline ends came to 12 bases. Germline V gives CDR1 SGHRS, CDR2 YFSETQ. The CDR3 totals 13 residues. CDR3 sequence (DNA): TGCGCCAGCAGGGTCGACAGCCTCTATGGCTACACCTTC. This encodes CASRVDSLYGYTF.

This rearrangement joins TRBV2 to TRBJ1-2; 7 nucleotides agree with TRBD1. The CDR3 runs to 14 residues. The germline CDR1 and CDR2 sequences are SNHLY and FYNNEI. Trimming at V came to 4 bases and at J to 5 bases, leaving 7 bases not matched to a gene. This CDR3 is CASSGDSFFYGYTF. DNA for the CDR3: TGTGCCAGCAGTGGGGACAGCTTCTTTTATGGCTACACCTTC.

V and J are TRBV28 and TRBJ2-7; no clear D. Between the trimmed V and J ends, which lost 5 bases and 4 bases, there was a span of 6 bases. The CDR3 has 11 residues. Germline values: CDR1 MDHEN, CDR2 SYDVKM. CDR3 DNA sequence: TGTGCCAGCAGTACTTCTTACGAGCAGTACTTC. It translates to CASSTSYEQYF.

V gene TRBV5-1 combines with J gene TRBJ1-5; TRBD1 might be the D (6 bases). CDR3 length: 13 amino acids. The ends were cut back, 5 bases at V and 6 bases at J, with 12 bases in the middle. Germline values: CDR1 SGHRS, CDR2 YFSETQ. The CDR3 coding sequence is TGCGCCAGCAGTGCTACAGGGATTCAGCCCCAGCATTTT. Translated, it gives CASSATGIQPQHF.

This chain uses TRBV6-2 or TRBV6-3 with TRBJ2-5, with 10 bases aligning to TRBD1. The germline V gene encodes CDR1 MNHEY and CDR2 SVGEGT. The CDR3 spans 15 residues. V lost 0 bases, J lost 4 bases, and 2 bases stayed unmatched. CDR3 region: CASSYSGTGVETQYF. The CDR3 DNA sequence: TGTGCCAGCAGTTACTCGGGGACAGGGGTAGAGACCCAGTACTTC.

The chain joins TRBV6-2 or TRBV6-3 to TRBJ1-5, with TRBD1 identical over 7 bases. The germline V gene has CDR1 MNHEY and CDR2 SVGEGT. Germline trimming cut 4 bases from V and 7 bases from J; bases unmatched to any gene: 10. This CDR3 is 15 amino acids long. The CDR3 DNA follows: TGTGCCAGCAGTTGGGAGACAGGGTTAGGACAGCCCCAGCATTTT. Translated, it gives CASSWETGLGQPQHF.

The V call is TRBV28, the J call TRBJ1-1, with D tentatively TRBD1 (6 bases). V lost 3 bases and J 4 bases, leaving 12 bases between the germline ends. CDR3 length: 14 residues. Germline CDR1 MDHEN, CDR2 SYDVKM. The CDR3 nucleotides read TGTGCCAGCAGTTTTGCCCTCAGGGGCACTGAAGCTTTCTTT. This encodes CASSFALRGTEAFF.

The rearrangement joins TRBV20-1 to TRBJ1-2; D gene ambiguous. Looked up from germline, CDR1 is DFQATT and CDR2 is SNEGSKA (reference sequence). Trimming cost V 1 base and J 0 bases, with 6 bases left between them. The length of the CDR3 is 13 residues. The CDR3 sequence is CSARGKPNYGYTF. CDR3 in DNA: TGCAGTGCTAGAGGGAAGCCTAACTATGGCTACACCTTC.

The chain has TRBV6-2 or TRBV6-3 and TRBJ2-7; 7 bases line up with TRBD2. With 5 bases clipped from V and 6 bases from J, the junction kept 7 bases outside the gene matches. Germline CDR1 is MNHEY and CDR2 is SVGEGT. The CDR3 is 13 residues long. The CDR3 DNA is TGTGCCAGCAGTACCCGGACTAGACGCGAGCAGTACTTC. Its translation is CASSTRTRREQYF.

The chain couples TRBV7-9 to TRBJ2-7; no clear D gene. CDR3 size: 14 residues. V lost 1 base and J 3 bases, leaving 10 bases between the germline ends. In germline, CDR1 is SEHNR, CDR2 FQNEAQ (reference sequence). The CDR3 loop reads CASSLGGSNYEQYF. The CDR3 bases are TGTGCCAGCAGCTTAGGCGGCAGCAACTACGAGCAGTACTTC.

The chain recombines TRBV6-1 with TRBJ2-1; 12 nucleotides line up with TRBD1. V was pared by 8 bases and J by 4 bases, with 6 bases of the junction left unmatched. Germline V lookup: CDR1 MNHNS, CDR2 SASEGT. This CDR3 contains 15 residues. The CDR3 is CASGWGQGAYNEQFF. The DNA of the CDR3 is TGTGCCAGCGGGTGGGGACAGGGGGCTTACAATGAGCAGTTCTTC.

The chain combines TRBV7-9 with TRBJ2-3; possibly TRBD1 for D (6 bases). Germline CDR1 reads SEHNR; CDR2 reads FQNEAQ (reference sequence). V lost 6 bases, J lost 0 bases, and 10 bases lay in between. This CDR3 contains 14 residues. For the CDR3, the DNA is TGTGCCAGCAGATCGGACAGAAGCACAGATACGCAGTATTTT. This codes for CASRSDRSTDTQYF.

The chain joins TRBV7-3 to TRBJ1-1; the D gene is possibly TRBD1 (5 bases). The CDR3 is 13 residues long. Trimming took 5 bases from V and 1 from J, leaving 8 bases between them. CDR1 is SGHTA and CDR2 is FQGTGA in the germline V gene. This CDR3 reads CASSPGTNTEAFF. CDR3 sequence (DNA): TGTGCCAGCAGCCCAGGGACGAACACTGAAGCTTTCTTT. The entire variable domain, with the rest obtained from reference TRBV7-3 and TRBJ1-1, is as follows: GAGVSQTPSNKVTEKGKYVELRCDPISGHTALYWYRQSLGQGPEFLIYFQGTGAADDSGLPNDRFFAVRPEGSVSTLKIQRTERGDSAVYLCASSPGTNTEAFFGQGTRLTVV.

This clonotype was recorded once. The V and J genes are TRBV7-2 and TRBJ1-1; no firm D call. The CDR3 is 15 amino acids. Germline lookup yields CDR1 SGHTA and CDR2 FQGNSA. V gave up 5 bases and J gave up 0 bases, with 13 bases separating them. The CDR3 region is CASSRLTSLNTEAFF. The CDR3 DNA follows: TGTGCCAGCAGCCGCCTTACGAGCCTGAACACTGAAGCTTTCTTT.